The present T cell receptor (beta chain) was sequenced within a study of shared clonotypes between healthy human individuals. Study-wide context: Each donor's CD8 memory used one plate, CD8 naive two, each CD4 subset three.

This table comes from immunoSEQ multiplex PCR, and its TCRdb copy is limited to in-frame clones, with some not included. This sample yields a few million clones, of which 80% to 95% are seen a single time; 0.39% belongs to the top ten. CDR1 and CDR2 from the germline V gene are SGHVS and FQNEAQ. Trimming removed 1 base from V and 3 bases from J; junction bases left unmatched: 5. This CDR3 contains 16 residues. Study donors comprised healthy, HIV-negative adults devoid of recent acute infection or vaccination. Input material: naive CD4+ T cells from PBMCs. Subset indicated: CD45RA+ positively selected. This rearrangement joins TRBV7-8 to TRBJ2-7, with 11 bases fitting TRBD2. This receptor was taken from a man between 18 and 35 years old in good health. Some clones in this sample may be carry-over from other donors' samples. The CDR3 DNA sequence: TGTGCCAGCAGCTTAGGGCCGGGACTAGCGGTCTACGAGCAGTACTTC. Translation: CASSLGPGLAVYEQYF.